One and the same sample provided the 27 T cell receptor beta chains below, sequenced in a study of shared clonotypes between healthy human individuals. Produced via immunoSEQ multiplex PCR; TCRdb's table is partial and in-frame only. Of roughly 2.2 million clones detected, about 90% appear once; the ten largest clones hold approximately 0.4%. The sample was naive CD4+ T cells from PBMCs. Indicated subset: CD45RA+ positively selected. These receptor sequences come from a man aged 18 to 29 in good health. Some clones in this sample may be carry-over from other donors' samples.

The genes are TRBV28 and TRBJ2-7; D could derive from TRBD1 or TRBD2 (5 bases each). V gave up 8 bases and J gave up 10 bases, with 15 bases separating them. Germline V lookup: CDR1 MDHEN, CDR2 SYDVKM. CDR3 size: 11 residues. The CDR3 coding sequence is TGTGCCAGCGGGACCCCCCAACGTCAGTACTTC. Encoded protein: CASGTPQRQYF.

In DNA form, the CDR3 reads TGTGCCAGCAGTATAGACAGGGGCTACACAGATACGCAGTATTTT. It codes for CASSIDRGYTDTQYF. This chain joins TRBV27 and TRBJ2-3; 8 bases are a match to TRBD1. With V trimmed by 5 bases and J by 2 bases, 6 bases remained unmatched. Germline V gene data show CDR1 as MNHEY and CDR2 as SMNVEV (reference sequence). CDR3 length equals 15 residues.

This clone has a single count. Other nucleotide sequences in the sample specify the same CDR3. J is TRBJ2-3 and V is TRBV30; 9 bases line up with TRBD2. The V gene's germline CDR1 is GTSNPN and CDR2 SVGIG (reference sequence). With V trimmed by 3 bases and J by 0 bases, 4 bases remained unmatched. This CDR3 region has 15 residues. The CDR3: CAWSRLAVSTDTQYF. As DNA, the CDR3 is TGTGCCTGGAGCCGACTAGCGGTTAGCACAGATACGCAGTATTTT.

J is TRBJ2-3 and V is TRBV11-2, with a tentative D call TRBD1 (5 bases). Germline V gene sequence: CDR1 SGHAT, CDR2 FQNNGV. The CDR3 loop spans 15 amino acids. V was pared by 5 bases and J by 1 base, with 13 bases between. The DNA for the CDR3 is TGTGCCAGCAGCGCTCCAGGGTCGCGCACAGATACGCAGTATTTT. This gives the protein CASSAPGSRTDTQYF.

The chain is built from TRBV18 and TRBJ1-5; 8 bases align to TRBD1. Germline trimming cut 3 bases from V and 9 bases from J; bases unmatched to any gene: 4. The CDR3 is 13 amino acids. Germline CDR1 KGHSH, CDR2 LQKENI. CDR3 bases: TGTGCCAGCTCACCGGGACAGGACCGGCCCCAGCATTTT. Its translation: CASSPGQDRPQHF.

The V call is TRBV7-2, the J call TRBJ1-1, with D possibly matching TRBD1 (5 bases). Trimming pared 5 bases from V and 0 bases from J, leaving 10 bases between. The V gene's germline CDR1 is SGHTA and CDR2 FQGNSA. This CDR3 has 14 amino acids. CDR3 sequence reads: CASSPGLLNTEAFF. Written as DNA, the CDR3 is TGTGCCAGCAGCCCGGGACTGTTGAACACTGAAGCTTTCTTT.

V is TRBV18 and J is TRBJ2-7; TRBD1 might be the D (5 bases). The ends were cut back, 3 bases at V and 4 bases at J, with 25 bases in the middle. This CDR3 has 18 residues. Germline loops: CDR1 KGHSH, CDR2 LQKENI. The CDR3 DNA reads TGTGCCAGCTCACCGTGGGCCACCTTGCCAGGGTGGGCGTACGAGCAGTACTTC. Translation gives CASSPWATLPGWAYEQYF.

This clone occurred once. This rearrangement joins TRBV28 to TRBJ1-3, with D possibly being TRBD1 (6 bases). The V end lost 6 bases, the J end lost 2 bases, and 17 bases lay between the germline ends. The CDR3 is 16 amino acids. Germline values: CDR1 MDHEN, CDR2 SYDVKM. The chain's CDR3 is CASSPTGFYAGNTIYF. DNA for the CDR3: TGTGCCAGCAGCCCCACAGGGTTCTACGCTGGAAACACCATATATTTT.

The J gene is TRBJ2-3, the V gene TRBV18; D tentatively reads TRBD1 or TRBD2 (5 bases each). The germline V gene has CDR1 KGHSH and CDR2 LQKENI. The CDR3 length is 17 residues. V lost 6 bases and J lost 6, with 25 bases in between. Here the CDR3 DNA reads TGTGCCAGCTCCCTAATGTCGTGGGACCTAGGGCGCGATACGCAGTATTTT. Amino acids: CASSLMSWDLGRDTQYF.

This clone was seen only once. V usage is TRBV14 and J usage is TRBJ1-1; D uncertain. The V gene lost 4 bases and the J gene lost 10 bases, with 10 bases spanning the gap. The CDR3 consists of 11 residues. Germline V gene sequence: CDR1 SGHDN, CDR2 FVKESK. CDR3 amino acids: CASSLGSSAFF. The CDR3 DNA is TGTGCCAGCAGCCTAGGGTCCTCAGCTTTCTTT.

This clone was picked up a small number of times. In DNA form, the CDR3 reads TGCAGTGCTAGGTACAACACTGAAGCTTTCTTT. It yields the protein CSARYNTEAFF. This sequence joins TRBV20-1 and TRBJ1-1; no reliable D call. Trimming shortened V by 3 bases and J by 2 bases, and 4 bases separated the two germline ends. The CDR3 has 11 residues. CDR1 and CDR2 from the germline V gene are DFQATT and SNEGSKA (reference sequence).

This chain links TRBV28 with TRBJ1-5, with D possibly TRBD1 on 6 matching bases. The V gene's germline CDR1 is MDHEN and CDR2 SYDVKM. The CDR3 is 16 residues long. V was cut by 4 bases and J by 7 bases, with 20 bases left in between. The CDR3, as DNA: TGTGCCAGCAGTTCCTCTCCCGGGACAAGGGGGCAGCCCCAGCATTTT. Translated: CASSSSPGTRGQPQHF.

The chain has TRBV5-4 and TRBJ1-1; 11 bases match TRBD1. The CDR3 has 17 residues. CDR1 is SGHNT and CDR2 is YYREEE in the germline V gene (reference sequence). V shed 4 bases, J shed 1 base, and the junction held 9 bases outside the gene matches. CDR3 amino acids: CASSQGTGGTRNTEAFF. In DNA, the CDR3 is TGTGCCAGCAGCCAAGGGACAGGGGGGACGAGGAACACTGAAGCTTTCTTT.

CDR3: CASSIEAGFSGANVLTF. In DNA, the CDR3 is TGTGCCAGTAGTATAGAGGCGGGGTTCTCTGGGGCCAACGTCCTGACTTTC. The chain employs TRBV19 and TRBJ2-6; a weak D match, TRBD2 (6 bases). V dropped 0 bases and J dropped 0 bases, with 9 bases sitting between them. Germline values: CDR1 LNHDA, CDR2 SQIVND (reference sequence). This CDR3 is 17 amino acids long. The complete variable domain, with remaining parts taken from reference TRBV19 and TRBJ2-6, reads DGGITQSPKYLFRKEGQNVTLSCEQNLNHDAMYWYRQDPGQGLRLIYYSQIVNDFQKGDIAEGYSVSREKKESFPLTVTSAQKNPTAFYLCASSIEAGFSGANVLTFGAGSRLTVL.

V gene TRBV30 combines with J gene TRBJ2-7; D perhaps matches TRBD1 (5 bases). In germline, CDR1 is GTSNPN, CDR2 SVGIG (reference sequence). The CDR3 sequence is 14 residues long. Trimming left V 0 bases short and J 7 bases short, with 16 bases between. The CDR3 here is CAWSVLSGLGEQYF. The CDR3 DNA reads as TGTGCCTGGAGTGTACTCTCAGGGCTTGGGGAGCAGTACTTC.

The chain recombines TRBV4-2 with TRBJ2-7; 10 positions agree with TRBD2. V lost 1 base and J lost 6; bases outside the gene matches: 15. This CDR3 has 18 residues. Germline-derived CDR1 and CDR2 are LGHNA and YNFKEQ. The CDR3 nucleotides read TGTGCCAGCAGCCAAGTACTGGCTAGCGGGAGCTGGTTGCGCGAGCAGTACTTC. This gives the protein CASSQVLASGSWLREQYF.

The chain employs TRBV6-5 and TRBJ2-2, with 8 bases fitting TRBD2. The germline CDR1 and CDR2 sequences are MNHEY and SVGAGI. This CDR3 region has 14 residues. V trimming: 6 bases; J trimming: 5 bases; junction bases outside the gene matches: 5. The CDR3: CASRNPGGTGELFF. The CDR3 DNA sequence: TGTGCCAGCAGGAACCCGGGGGGGACCGGGGAGCTGTTTTTT.

The chain couples TRBV6-1 to TRBJ1-5, with unresolved D. The CDR3 sequence is 16 residues long. Germline CDR1 MNHNS, CDR2 SASEGT. The germline V and J ends were trimmed by 0 bases and 2 bases, with 11 bases remaining between them. CDR3 region: CASSEAGGFGNQPQHF. For the CDR3, the DNA is TGTGCCAGCAGTGAAGCAGGAGGGTTCGGCAATCAGCCCCAGCATTTT.

This clone came up once. One end of the junction fails to match germline, which may point to a read error. The same CDR3 is also encoded by other DNA sequences in this sample. V is TRBV5-1 and J is TRBJ2-6, with D maybe TRBD1 (5 bases). The CDR3 sequence is 15 residues long. From germline, CDR1 is SGHRS and CDR2 YFSETQ. CDR3 loop: CASSLGNSGANVLTF. The CDR3 DNA is TGCGCCAGCAGCTTGGGAAACTCTGGGGCAAACGTCCTGACTTTC.

The V call is TRBV5-4, the J call TRBJ2-1; 10 nucleotides line up with TRBD2. Germline loops: CDR1 SGHNT, CDR2 YYREEE (reference sequence). Unmatched junction bases numbered 10, after V lost 2 bases and J lost 8 bases. The CDR3 loop spans 16 amino acids. CDR3 DNA: TGTGCCAGCAGCTTTCCGGGAAGCGGGAGGGGGGATGAGCAGTTCTTC. This encodes CASSFPGSGRGDEQFF. Looking up the rest from reference TRBV5-4 and TRBJ2-1 gives the full variable domain: ETGVTQSPTHLIKTRGQQVTLRCSSQSGHNTVSWYQQALGQGPQFIFQYYREEENGRGNFPPRFSGLQFPNYSSELNVNALELDDSALYLCASSFPGSGRGDEQFFGPGTRLTVL.

The rearrangement links TRBV5-1 to TRBJ1-5; 9 nucleotides match TRBD1. The CDR3 totals 15 residues. Germline CDR1 reads SGHRS; CDR2 reads YFSETQ. V was pared by 2 bases and J by 3 bases, with 3 bases of the junction left unmatched. The DNA of the CDR3 is TGCGCCAGCAGCTTAAGGACAGGGGACAATCAGCCCCAGCATTTT. Its protein is CASSLRTGDNQPQHF.

This clone turned up a few times. This chain uses TRBV7-3 with TRBJ2-1, with 9 bases matching TRBD1. Germline V gives CDR1 SGHTA, CDR2 FQGTGA. The length of the CDR3 is 13 residues. The V and J ends lost 5 bases and 6 bases, in that order; junction bases with no gene match: 2. For the CDR3, the DNA is TGTGCCAGCAGCGTGGGACAGGGCAATGAGCAGTTCTTC. This sequence encodes CASSVGQGNEQFF. Looking up the rest from reference TRBV7-3 and TRBJ2-1 gives the full variable domain: GAGVSQTPSNKVTEKGKYVELRCDPISGHTALYWYRQSLGQGPEFLIYFQGTGAADDSGLPNDRFFAVRPEGSVSTLKIQRTERGDSAVYLCASSVGQGNEQFFGPGTRLTVL.

The rearrangement uses TRBV5-1 and TRBJ2-7; 7 bases are shared with TRBD1. From germline, CDR1 is SGHRS and CDR2 YFSETQ. V gave up 5 bases and J gave up 3 bases; unmatched junction bases: 8. The CDR3 is made up of 14 amino acids. The CDR3 loop reads CASSFGDSFYEQYF. The DNA of the CDR3 is TGCGCCAGCAGTTTCGGGGACAGTTTCTACGAGCAGTACTTC.

V usage is TRBV25-1 and J usage is TRBJ2-7; maybe TRBD2 (6 bases). CDR1 and CDR2 from the germline V gene are MGHDK and SYGVNS. The CDR3 is 14 residues long. The ends were cut back, 4 bases at V and 8 bases at J, with 18 bases in the middle. Written as DNA, the CDR3 is TGTGCCAGCAGTGGGGGAGGTGGCGGGGCTCAGCAGTACTTC. It encodes CASSGGGGGAQQYF.

The V call is TRBV4-1, the J call TRBJ2-3; D possibly corresponds to TRBD2 (6 bases). Germline lookup yields CDR1 MGHRA and CDR2 YSYEKL. Trimming removed 0 bases at V and 4 bases at J, with 14 bases between. The CDR3 has 16 residues. The CDR3 DNA reads TGCGCCAGCAGCCAAGATTCGGGCGGGATGTCAGATACGCAGTATTTT. Translation gives CASSQDSGGMSDTQYF.

The rearrangement joins TRBV4-1 to TRBJ2-1; possibly TRBD2 for D (7 bases). This CDR3 has 19 amino acids. Per the germline V gene, CDR1 is MGHRA and CDR2 is YSYEKL. Trimming took 3 bases from V and 0 from J, leaving 21 bases between them. The CDR3 loop reads CASSQGGLKGFGSYNEQFF. The CDR3 nucleotides are TGCGCCAGCAGCCAGGGGGGGCTCAAGGGTTTCGGCTCCTACAATGAGCAGTTCTTC.

This clone came up once. The CDR3: CASSPSQGDDTGELFF. As DNA, the CDR3 is TGTGCCAGCAGCCCCTCACAGGGGGATGACACCGGGGAGCTGTTTTTT. This chain connects TRBV9 to TRBJ2-2, with 8 bases that match TRBD1. This CDR3 has 16 amino acids. J gave up 3 bases and V 4 bases, and 8 bases lay outside the gene matches. Germline CDR1 is SGDLS and CDR2 is YYNGEE. The full variable domain, with the rest looked up from reference TRBV9 and TRBJ2-2, is DSGVTQTPKHLITATGQRVTLRCSPRSGDLSVYWYQQSLDQGLQFLIQYYNGEERAKGNILERFSAQQFPDLHSELNLSSLELGDSALYFCASSPSQGDDTGELFFGEGSRLTVL.